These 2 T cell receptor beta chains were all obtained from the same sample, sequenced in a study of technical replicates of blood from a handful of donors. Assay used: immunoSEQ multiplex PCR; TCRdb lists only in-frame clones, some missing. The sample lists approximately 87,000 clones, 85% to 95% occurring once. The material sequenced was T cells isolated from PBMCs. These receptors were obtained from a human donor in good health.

CDR3 DNA: TGTGCCAGCAGCATGACAGGGGGATCCTACAATGAGCAGTTCTTC. It encodes CASSMTGGSYNEQFF. The chain is built from TRBV9 and TRBJ2-1; TRBD1 aligns across 9 bases. CDR3 size: 15 residues. From germline, CDR1 is SGDLS and CDR2 YYNGEE. V gave up 4 bases and J gave up 1 base; unmatched junction bases: 3.

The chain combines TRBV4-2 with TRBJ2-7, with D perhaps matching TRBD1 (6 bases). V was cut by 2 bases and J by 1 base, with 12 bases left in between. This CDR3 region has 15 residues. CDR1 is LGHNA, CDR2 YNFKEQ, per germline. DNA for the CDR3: TGTGCCAGCAGCCAACAGGGGCAGGGTTCCTACGAGCAGTACTTC. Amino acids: CASSQQGQGSYEQYF.